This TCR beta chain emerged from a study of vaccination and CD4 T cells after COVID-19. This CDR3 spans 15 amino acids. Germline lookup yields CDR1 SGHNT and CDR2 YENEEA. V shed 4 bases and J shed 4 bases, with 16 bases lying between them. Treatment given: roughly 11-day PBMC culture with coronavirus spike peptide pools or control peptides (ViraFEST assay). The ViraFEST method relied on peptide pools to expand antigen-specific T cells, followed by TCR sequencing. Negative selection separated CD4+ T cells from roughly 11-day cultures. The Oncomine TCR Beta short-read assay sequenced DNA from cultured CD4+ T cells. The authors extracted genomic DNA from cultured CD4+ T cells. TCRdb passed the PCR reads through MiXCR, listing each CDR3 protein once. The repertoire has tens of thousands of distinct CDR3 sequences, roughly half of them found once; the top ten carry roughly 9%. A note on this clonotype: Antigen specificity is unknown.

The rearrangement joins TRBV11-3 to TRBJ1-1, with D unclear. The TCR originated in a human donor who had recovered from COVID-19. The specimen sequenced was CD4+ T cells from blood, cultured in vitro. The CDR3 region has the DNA TGTGCCAGCAGCTCGTCGGGAGGCCGTGGCACTGAAGCTTTCTTT. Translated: CASSSSGGRGTEAFF.